This TCR beta chain appears in the sequencing data of a study of blood T cell repertoires in COVID-19. Background on the study: Nucleic acid was either cDNA or gDNA, and it came from T cells, B-cell-depleted T cells, or PBMCs.

Trimming removed 6 bases from V and 14 bases from J; junction bases left unmatched: 12. The CDR3 totals 13 residues. The germline CDR1 and CDR2 sequences are MDHEN and SYDVKM. Original methodology: Estimates of nucleated cell counts were drawn from the amplification of reference gene primers. The method was immunoSEQ multiplex PCR; TCRdb's version includes in-frame clones alone and lacks a portion of them. The DNA gave D and trimming, while V, J and clone size come from that table. The data contain 310,000 or so clones, approximately 86% of them seen just once; the ten biggest clones take up over 1%.

The TCR originated in a man between 65 and 79 years old with acute or convalescent COVID-19. The sample consisted of peripheral blood. The J gene is TRBJ1-2, the V gene TRBV28; 10 positions match TRBD1. CDR3 sequence (DNA): TGTGCCAGCAGGCCCGGGACAGGGGTTCCCCCGACCTTC. It translates to CASRPGTGVPPTF.